This TCR beta chain came from a study of blood T cell repertoires in COVID-19. Study context: The cDNA or gDNA used as material had been derived from T cells, B-cell-depleted T cells, or PBMCs.

Data came from immunoSEQ multiplex PCR; TCRdb stores just in-frame clones and leaves some out. In the table there are 130,000 or so clones, around two thirds of which are singletons. The ends lost 5 bases at V and 8 bases at J; junction bases unmatched: 6. CDR1 is SGHAT, CDR2 FQNNGV, per germline. The CDR3 spans 15 residues. The sequence came from a woman in her seventies with acute or convalescent COVID-19. Sample: peripheral blood. The V call is TRBV11-2, the J call TRBJ1-6, with 10 bases identical to TRBD1. This CDR3 reads CASSLWTGGDSPLHF. The CDR3 region has the DNA TGTGCCAGCAGCCTATGGACAGGGGGGGATTCACCCCTCCACTTT.